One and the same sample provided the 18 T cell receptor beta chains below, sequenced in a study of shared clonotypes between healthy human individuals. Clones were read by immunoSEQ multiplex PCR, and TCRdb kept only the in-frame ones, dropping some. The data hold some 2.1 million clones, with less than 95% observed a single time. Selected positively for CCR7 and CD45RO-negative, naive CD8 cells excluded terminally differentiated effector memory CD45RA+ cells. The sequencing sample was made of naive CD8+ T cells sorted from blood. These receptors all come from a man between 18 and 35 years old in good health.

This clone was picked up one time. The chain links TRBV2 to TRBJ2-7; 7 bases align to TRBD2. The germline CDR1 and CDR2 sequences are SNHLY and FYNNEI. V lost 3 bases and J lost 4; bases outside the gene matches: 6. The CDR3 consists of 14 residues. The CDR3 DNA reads TGTGCCAGCAGTGAGCCGGGGGGTGAATACGAGCAGTACTTC. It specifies CASSEPGGEYEQYF.

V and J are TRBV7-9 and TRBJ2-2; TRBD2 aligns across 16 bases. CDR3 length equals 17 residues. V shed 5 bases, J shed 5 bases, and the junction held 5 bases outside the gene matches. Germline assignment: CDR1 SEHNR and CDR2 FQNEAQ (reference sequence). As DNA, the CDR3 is TGTGCCAGCAGCCCGGGACTAGCGGGGGGGAGTACCGGGGAGCTGTTTTTT. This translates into CASSPGLAGGSTGELFF.

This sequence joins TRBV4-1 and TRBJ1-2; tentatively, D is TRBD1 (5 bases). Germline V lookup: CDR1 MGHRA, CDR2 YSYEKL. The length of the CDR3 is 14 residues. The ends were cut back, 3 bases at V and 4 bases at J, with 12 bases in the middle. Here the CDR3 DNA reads TGCGCCAGCAGCCAGCCAGGGCCAGGCTATGGCTACACCTTC. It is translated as CASSQPGPGYGYTF.

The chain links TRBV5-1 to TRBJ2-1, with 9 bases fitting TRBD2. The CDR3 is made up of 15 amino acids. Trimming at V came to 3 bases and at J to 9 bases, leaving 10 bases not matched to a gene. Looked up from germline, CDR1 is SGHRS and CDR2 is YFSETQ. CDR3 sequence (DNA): TGCGCCAGCAGCTGGTGGGCTAGCGGGGAAGGTGAGCAGTTCTTC. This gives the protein CASSWWASGEGEQFF. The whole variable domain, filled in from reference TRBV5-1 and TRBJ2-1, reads KAGVTQTPRYLIKTRGQQVTLSCSPISGHRSVSWYQQTPGQGLQFLFEYFSETQRNKGNFPGRFSGRQFSNSRSEMNVSTLELGDSALYLCASSWWASGEGEQFFGPGTRLTVL.

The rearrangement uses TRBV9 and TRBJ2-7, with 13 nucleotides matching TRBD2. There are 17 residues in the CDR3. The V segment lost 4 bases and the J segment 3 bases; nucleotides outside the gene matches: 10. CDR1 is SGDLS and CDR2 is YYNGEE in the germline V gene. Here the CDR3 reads CASSPTRTSGGLYEQYF. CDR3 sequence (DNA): TGTGCCAGCAGCCCCACCCGGACTAGCGGGGGCCTCTACGAGCAGTACTTC. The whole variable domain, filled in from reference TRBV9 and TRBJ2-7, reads DSGVTQTPKHLITATGQRVTLRCSPRSGDLSVYWYQQSLDQGLQFLIQYYNGEERAKGNILERFSAQQFPDLHSELNLSSLELGDSALYFCASSPTRTSGGLYEQYFGPGTRLTVT.

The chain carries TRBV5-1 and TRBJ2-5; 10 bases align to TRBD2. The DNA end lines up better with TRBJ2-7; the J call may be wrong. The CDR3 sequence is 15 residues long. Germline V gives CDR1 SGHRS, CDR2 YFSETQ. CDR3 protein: CASSPLAGVNYEQYF. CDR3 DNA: TGCGCCAGCAGCCCTCTAGCGGGGGTTAACTACGAGCAGTACTTC.

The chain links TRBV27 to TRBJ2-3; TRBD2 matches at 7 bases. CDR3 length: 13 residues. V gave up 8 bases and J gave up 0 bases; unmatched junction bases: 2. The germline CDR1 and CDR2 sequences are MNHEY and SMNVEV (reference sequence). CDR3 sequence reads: CASLAASTDTQYF. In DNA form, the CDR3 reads TGTGCCAGCCTAGCGGCTAGCACAGATACGCAGTATTTT.

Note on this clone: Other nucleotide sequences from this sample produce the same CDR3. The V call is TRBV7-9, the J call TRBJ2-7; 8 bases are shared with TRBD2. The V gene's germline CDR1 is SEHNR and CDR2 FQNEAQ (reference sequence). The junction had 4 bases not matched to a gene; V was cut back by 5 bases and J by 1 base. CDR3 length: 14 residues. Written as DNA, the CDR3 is TGTGCCAGCAGCGAAACTAGCGGTTCCTACGAGCAGTACTTC. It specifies CASSETSGSYEQYF.

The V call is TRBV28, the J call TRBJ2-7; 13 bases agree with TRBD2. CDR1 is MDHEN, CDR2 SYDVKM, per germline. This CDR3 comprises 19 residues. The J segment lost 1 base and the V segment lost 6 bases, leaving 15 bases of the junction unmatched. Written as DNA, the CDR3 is TGTGCCAGCAGCCCCCAACTAGCGGGGGGGCTATTGTTTTCCTACGAGCAGTACTTC. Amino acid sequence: CASSPQLAGGLLFSYEQYF.

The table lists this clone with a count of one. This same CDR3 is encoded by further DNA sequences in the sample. CDR3 in amino acids: CASSLGTEQYF. The DNA of the CDR3 is TGTGCCAGCAGTTTGGGCACCGAGCAGTACTTC. The chain couples TRBV28 to TRBJ2-7; no firm D call. Looked up from germline, CDR1 is MDHEN and CDR2 is SYDVKM. The germline V and J ends were trimmed by 3 bases and 6 bases, with 6 bases remaining between them. The CDR3 length is 11 residues.

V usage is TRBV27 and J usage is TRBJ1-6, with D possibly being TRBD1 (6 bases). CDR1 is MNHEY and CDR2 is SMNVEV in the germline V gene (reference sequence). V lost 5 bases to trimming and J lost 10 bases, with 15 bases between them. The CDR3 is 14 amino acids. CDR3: CASSGTGLGSPLHF. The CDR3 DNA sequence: TGTGCCAGCAGTGGCACAGGGCTCGGCTCACCCCTCCACTTT.

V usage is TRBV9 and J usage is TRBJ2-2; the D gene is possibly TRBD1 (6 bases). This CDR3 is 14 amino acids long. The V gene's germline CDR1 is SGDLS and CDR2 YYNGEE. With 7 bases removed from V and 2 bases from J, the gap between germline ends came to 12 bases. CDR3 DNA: TGTGCCAGCGCCGGGACATATAACACCGGGGAGCTGTTTTTT. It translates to CASAGTYNTGELFF.

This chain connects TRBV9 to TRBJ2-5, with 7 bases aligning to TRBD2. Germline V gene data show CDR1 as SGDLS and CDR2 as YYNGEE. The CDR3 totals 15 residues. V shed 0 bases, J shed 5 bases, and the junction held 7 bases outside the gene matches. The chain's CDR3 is CASSVDGRSRETQYF. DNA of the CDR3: TGTGCCAGCAGCGTAGACGGGAGGAGCAGGGAGACCCAGTACTTC. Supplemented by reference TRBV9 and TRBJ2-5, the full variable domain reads DSGVTQTPKHLITATGQRVTLRCSPRSGDLSVYWYQQSLDQGLQFLIQYYNGEERAKGNILERFSAQQFPDLHSELNLSSLELGDSALYFCASSVDGRSRETQYFGPGTRLLVL.

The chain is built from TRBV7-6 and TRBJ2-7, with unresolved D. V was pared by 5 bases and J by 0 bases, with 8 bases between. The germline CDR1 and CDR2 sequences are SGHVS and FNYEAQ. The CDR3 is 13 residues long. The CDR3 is CASSRTSSYEQYF. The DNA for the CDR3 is TGTGCCAGCAGCCGGACGAGCTCCTACGAGCAGTACTTC.

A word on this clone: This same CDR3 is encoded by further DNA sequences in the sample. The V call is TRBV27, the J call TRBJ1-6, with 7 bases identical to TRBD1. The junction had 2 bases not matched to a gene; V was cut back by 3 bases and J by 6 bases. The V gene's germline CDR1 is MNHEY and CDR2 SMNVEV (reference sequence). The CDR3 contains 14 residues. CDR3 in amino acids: CASSFRGGNSPLHF. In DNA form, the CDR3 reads TGTGCCAGCAGTTTCAGGGGGGGTAATTCACCCCTCCACTTT.

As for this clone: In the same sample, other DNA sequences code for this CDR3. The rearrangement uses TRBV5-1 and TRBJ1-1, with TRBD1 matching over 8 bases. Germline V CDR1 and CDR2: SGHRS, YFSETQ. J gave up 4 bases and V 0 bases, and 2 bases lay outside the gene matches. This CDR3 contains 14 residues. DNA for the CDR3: TGCGCCAGCAGCTTGGGCAGGGGGCTCACTGAAGCTTTCTTT. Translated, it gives CASSLGRGLTEAFF.

CDR3 in amino acids: CASSPTDSLNTEAFF. In nucleotides, the CDR3 is TGTGCCAGCTCACCGACGGACAGTTTGAACACTGAAGCTTTCTTT. The rearrangement joins TRBV18 to TRBJ1-1; D is possibly TRBD1 (6 bases). This CDR3 is built from 15 residues. Trimming stripped 3 bases from V and 0 bases from J, with 11 bases between. The germline V gene has CDR1 KGHSH and CDR2 LQKENI.

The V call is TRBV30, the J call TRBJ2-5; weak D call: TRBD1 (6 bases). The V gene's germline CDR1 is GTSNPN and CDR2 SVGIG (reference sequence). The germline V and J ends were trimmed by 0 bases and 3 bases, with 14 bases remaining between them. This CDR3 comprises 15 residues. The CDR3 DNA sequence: TGTGCCTGGAGTGTCCCCGAGGACAGCAAAGAGACCCAGTACTTC. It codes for CAWSVPEDSKETQYF.